What follows are 22 T cell receptor beta chains derived from one specimen sequenced in a study of Graves' ophthalmopathy and Graves' hyperthyroidism (dated 2018 in TCRdb). TCRdb lists the instrument as Illumina HiSeq 2000. TCR beta CDR3 regions were amplified from RNA transcripts for repertoire sequencing. HTBI primers and the Qiagen OneStep RT-PCR kit were used in a first-round RT-PCR, which was followed by a second-round multiplex PCR, size selection and purification. TCRdb ran its own pipeline on the public reads, namely fastp trimming at Q25 and MiXCR clone calling, and kept in-frame beta chains. Rows are combined by CDR3 protein, so each entry shows the most common genes and DNA. The sample yields under 350,000 distinct CDR3 sequences; about a sixth were counted once. The top ten hold over 9% of the sample. Sample: peripheral blood. The receptors were gathered from an adult man with Graves' ophthalmopathy.

This clonotype was seen at least ten times. The chain uses TRBV7-2 and TRBJ2-5, with D tentatively TRBD2 (6 bases). The CDR3 covers 15 residues. Germline V gene sequence: CDR1 SGHTA, CDR2 FQGNSA. With 5 bases removed from V and 4 bases from J, the gap between germline ends came to 17 bases. The CDR3 loop reads CASSLKTRMRETQYF. DNA for the CDR3: TGTGCCAGCAGCCTGAAGACTAGAATGCGAGAGACCCAGTACTTC.

In its sample, this clonotype was seen many times. The chain employs TRBV6-1 and TRBJ2-7; 7 positions match TRBD2. This CDR3 has 11 residues. Losses at the gene ends were 10 bases for V and 3 bases for J; bases not matched to a gene: 3. Germline-derived CDR1 and CDR2 are MNHNS and SASEGT. CDR3 coding DNA: TGTGCCATGCGGGGGAACTACGAGCAGTACTTC. Translating gives CAMRGNYEQYF.

This clonotype was counted ten times or more. This rearrangement joins TRBV10-3 to TRBJ1-1; 9 bases line up with TRBD1. Losses at the gene ends were 6 bases for V and 5 bases for J; bases not matched to a gene: 7. The CDR3 runs 14 residues. The V gene's germline CDR1 is ENHRY and CDR2 SYGVKD. The CDR3 is CAIREPGQGTEAFF. The CDR3 bases are TGTGCCATCAGGGAACCGGGACAGGGAACTGAAGCTTTCTTT.

J is TRBJ2-7 and V is TRBV2; D call uncertain. The germline V and J ends were trimmed by 4 bases and 4 bases, with 8 bases remaining between them. This CDR3 has 12 amino acids. CDR1 and CDR2 from the germline V gene are SNHLY and FYNNEI. CDR3: CASSGGKYEQYF. CDR3 in DNA: TGTGCCAGCAGTGGGGGAAAGTACGAGCAGTACTTC.

Many counts were recorded for this clonotype. V gene TRBV27 combines with J gene TRBJ1-2; 12 nucleotides line up with TRBD1. The CDR3 contains 17 residues. CDR1 is MNHEY, CDR2 SMNVEV, per germline (reference sequence). After removal of 5 bases from V and 5 bases from J, the junction contained 12 bases not matched to a gene. The CDR3 loop is CASSSSSGQGAWYGYTF. CDR3 sequence (DNA): TGTGCCAGCAGTAGTTCTTCGGGACAGGGGGCTTGGTATGGCTACACCTTC.

This clonotype was detected only a few times. The chain uses TRBV28 and TRBJ1-1; no firm D call. Germline CDR1 and CDR2: MDHEN and SYDVKM. Trimming left V 1 base short and J 6 bases short, with 9 bases between. The length of the CDR3 is 13 residues. The CDR3 coding sequence is TGTGCCAGCAGTTTATTTCCGAGATCTGAAGCTTTCTTT. This codes for CASSLFPRSEAFF.

The chain couples TRBV6-1 to TRBJ2-5, with TRBD2 identical over 10 bases. J gave up 5 bases and V 6 bases, and 6 bases lay outside the gene matches. The CDR3 consists of 14 residues. Per the germline V gene, CDR1 is MNHNS and CDR2 is SASEGT. The CDR3 sequence: CASRLLAGLETQYF. The CDR3 DNA sequence: TGTGCCAGCAGACTACTAGCGGGACTGGAGACCCAGTACTTC.

The chain links TRBV4-2 to TRBJ2-2; D tentatively reads TRBD1 or TRBD2 (5 bases each). CDR3 length equals 19 residues. V was cut by 0 bases and J by 7 bases, with 24 bases left in between. Germline V gene lookup returns CDR1 LGHNA and CDR2 YNFKEQ. The CDR3 reads CASSQDVTGASGAVGELFF. The CDR3 DNA reads TGTGCCAGCAGCCAAGATGTCACCGGGGCCTCAGGAGCGGTCGGGGAGCTGTTTTTT.

The chain carries TRBV11-3 and TRBJ2-5; D possibly corresponds to TRBD1 (6 bases). CDR3 length equals 14 residues. V shed 5 bases and J shed 5 bases, with 15 bases lying between them. Germline V CDR1 and CDR2: SGHNT, YENEEA. CDR3: CASSTGTNRETQYF. DNA of the CDR3: TGTGCCAGCAGCACCGGGACAAACCGGGAGACCCAGTACTTC.

This clonotype has at least ten counts. The chain has TRBV7-9 and TRBJ1-1, with TRBD1 identical over 8 bases. CDR3 size: 14 residues. In germline, CDR1 is SEHNR, CDR2 FQNEAQ (reference sequence). J was trimmed by 2 bases and V by 6 bases; bases with no gene match: 5. CDR3 sequence: CASRKTGVNTEAFF. The CDR3 DNA follows: TGTGCCAGCAGGAAGACAGGGGTCAACACTGAAGCTTTCTTT.

In its sample, this clonotype was seen many times. This chain links TRBV12-3 or TRBV12-4 with TRBJ1-6; perhaps TRBD1 as D (5 bases). The length of the CDR3 is 17 residues. Trimming shortened V by 2 bases and J by 8 bases, and 19 bases separated the two germline ends. The DNA of the CDR3 is TGTGCCAGCAGTTTACCTCGCCGGGGGAGCGGTGATTCACCCCTCCACTTT. Translation: CASSLPRRGSGDSPLHF.

This clonotype has just a few counts. The J gene is TRBJ2-7, the V gene TRBV7-2, with 10 bases lining up with TRBD1. This CDR3 has 13 amino acids. J gave up 5 bases and V 5 bases, and 3 bases lay outside the gene matches. Germline CDR1 SGHTA, CDR2 FQGNSA. The CDR3 here is CASSPGQGHEQYF. The CDR3 DNA is TGTGCCAGCAGCCCGGGACAGGGGCACGAGCAGTACTTC.

This clonotype came up many times. The V call is TRBV6-2 or TRBV6-3, the J call TRBJ2-7; unclear D gene. The germline V and J ends were trimmed by 0 bases and 4 bases, with 4 bases remaining between them. Germline V lookup: CDR1 MNHEY, CDR2 SVGEGT. CDR3 length equals 12 residues. The CDR3 sequence: CASSYSIYEQYF. The CDR3 bases are TGTGCCAGCAGTTACTCGATTTACGAGCAGTACTTC.

The chain recombines TRBV6-1 with TRBJ2-2; possible D gene TRBD2, 5 bases. This CDR3 has 15 amino acids. Trimming cost V 7 bases and J 2 bases, with 14 bases left between them. The V gene's germline CDR1 is MNHNS and CDR2 SASEGT. In DNA form, the CDR3 reads TGTGCCAGCATGATGGAGGTTAGAAACACCGGGGAGCTGTTTTTT. Translating it yields CASMMEVRNTGELFF.

CDR3 sequence: CASSPRTGLSPFF. CDR3 DNA: TGTGCCAGCAGTCCCAGGACAGGACTGTCTCCTTTCTTT. The rearrangement uses TRBV6-1 and TRBJ1-1; 7 nucleotides match TRBD1. The CDR3 length is 13 residues. V lost 5 bases and J lost 12; bases outside the gene matches: 12. Germline V gives CDR1 MNHNS, CDR2 SASEGT.

This clonotype has just a few counts. V and J are TRBV30 and TRBJ2-7; D not certain. This CDR3 has 12 residues. The V and J ends lost 4 bases and 2 bases respectively, with 9 bases between them. Germline V gene data show CDR1 as GTSNPN and CDR2 as SVGIG (reference sequence). CDR3 in DNA: TGTGCCTGGACTGTAGCCACCTACGAGCAGTACTTC. Translating gives CAWTVATYEQYF.

Ten or more counts support this clonotype. The CDR3 nucleotides are TGTGCCAGCTACCGGGGCGCTGAGTACTATGGCTACACCTTC. Protein product: CASYRGAEYYGYTF. The chain employs TRBV6-5 and TRBJ1-2, with D possibly TRBD1 on 5 matching bases. The CDR3 has 14 amino acids. V was pared by 8 bases and J by 3 bases, with 16 bases between. Germline V gives CDR1 MNHEY, CDR2 SVGAGI.

This clonotype appeared many times. This chain connects TRBV30 to TRBJ1-1; 10 bases are a match to TRBD1. The V gene end was trimmed by 3 bases and the J gene end by 6 bases; junction bases not matched to a gene: 10. This CDR3 is built from 15 residues. Per the germline V gene, CDR1 is GTSNPN and CDR2 is SVGIG (reference sequence). CDR3 DNA: TGTGCCTGGAGCCTAAGACAGGGGGCCGTCTCTGAAGCTTTCTTT. It specifies CAWSLRQGAVSEAFF.

This clonotype has a count of ten or more. V usage is TRBV4-2 and J usage is TRBJ2-7, with D perhaps TRBD2 (5 bases). There are 16 residues in the CDR3. Germline assignment: CDR1 LGHNA and CDR2 YNFKEQ. The ends were cut back, 0 bases at V and 0 bases at J, with 12 bases in the middle. In DNA, the CDR3 is TGTGCCAGCAGCCAAGATTTAGGAGGAAGCTCCTACGAGCAGTACTTC. Translation gives CASSQDLGGSSYEQYF.

Ten or more counts support this clonotype. This rearrangement joins TRBV6-2 or TRBV6-3 to TRBJ2-7; D gene unclear. Trimming pared 6 bases from V and 3 bases from J, leaving 9 bases between. CDR3 length: 12 amino acids. Germline CDR1 MNHEY, CDR2 SVGEGT. In nucleotides, the CDR3 is TGTGCCAGCAGGAACGAAATCTACGAGCAGTACTTC. Protein product: CASRNEIYEQYF.

This clonotype was seen ten or more times. This sequence joins TRBV12-3 or TRBV12-4 and TRBJ2-2, with D maybe TRBD1 (6 bases). Trimming removed 4 bases from V and 1 base from J, with 19 bases in between. The CDR3 contains 18 residues. CDR3 in DNA: TGTGCCAGCAGTTCCCGTGTAAGGACAGATAGGAACACCGGGGAGCTGTTTTTT. It encodes CASSSRVRTDRNTGELFF.

This clonotype was recorded many times. The V call is TRBV10-3, the J call TRBJ2-5; TRBD2 matches at 14 bases. Germline V gives CDR1 ENHRY, CDR2 SYGVKD. V was clipped by 0 bases and J by 4 bases; unmatched bases: 7. CDR3 size: 18 residues. This CDR3 is CAISESKTSGGALETQYF. The CDR3 DNA is TGTGCCATCAGTGAGTCGAAGACTAGCGGGGGGGCCTTAGAGACCCAGTACTTC.